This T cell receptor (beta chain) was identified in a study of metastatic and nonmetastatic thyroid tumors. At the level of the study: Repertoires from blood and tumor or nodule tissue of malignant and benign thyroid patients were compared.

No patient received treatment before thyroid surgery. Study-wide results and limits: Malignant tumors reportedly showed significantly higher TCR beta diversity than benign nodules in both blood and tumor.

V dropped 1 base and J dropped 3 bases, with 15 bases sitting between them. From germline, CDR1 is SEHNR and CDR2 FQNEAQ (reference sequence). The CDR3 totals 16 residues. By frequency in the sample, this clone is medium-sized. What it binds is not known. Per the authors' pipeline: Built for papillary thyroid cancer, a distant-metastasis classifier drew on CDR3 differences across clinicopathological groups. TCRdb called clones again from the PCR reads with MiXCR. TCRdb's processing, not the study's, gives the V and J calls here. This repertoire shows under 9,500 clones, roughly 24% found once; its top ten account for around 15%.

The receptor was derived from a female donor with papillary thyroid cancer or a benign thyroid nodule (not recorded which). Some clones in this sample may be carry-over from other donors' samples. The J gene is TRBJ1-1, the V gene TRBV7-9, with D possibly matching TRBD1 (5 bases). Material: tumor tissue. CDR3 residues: CASSLGGGRRDTEAFF. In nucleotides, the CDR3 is TGTGCCAGCAGCTTAGGGGGCGGACGGCGGGACACTGAAGCTTTCTTT. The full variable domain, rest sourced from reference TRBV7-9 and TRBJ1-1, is DTGVSQNPRHKITKRGQNVTFRCDPISEHNRLYWYRQTLGQGPEFLTYFQNEAQLEKSRLLSDRFSAERPKGSFSTLEIQRTEQGDSAMYLCASSLGGGRRDTEAFFGQGTRLTVV.